The 12 T cell receptor beta chains in this list originate from one sample, sequenced in a study of regulatory T cells in long-lasting Graves disease. According to the study, TCR beta libraries were built with iRepertoire HTBI primers and CDR3-region Arm-PCR. From the multiplex PCR reads, TCRdb called clonotypes with MiXCR, one entry per CDR3 protein. This table has about 400,000 distinct CDR3 sequences, about 15% appearing once. Time point in this sample: newly diagnosed GD, antithyroid drugs for less than 3 months. From RNA extracted from PBMCs, the TCR library was made. These sequences were also reported in another study, on T cells in Graves' hyperthyroidism and ophthalmopathy.

Source: peripheral blood mononuclear cells (PBMCs), taken at new diagnosis, from a patient treated with antithyroid drugs. Every receptor here comes from a middle-aged woman with Graves disease.

The chain has TRBV28 and TRBJ2-1; D not resolved. The V end lost 4 bases, the J end lost 3 bases, and 16 bases lay between the germline ends. The CDR3 is 16 residues long. Germline CDR1 reads MDHEN; CDR2 reads SYDVKM. CDR3 in DNA: TGTGCCAGCAGTTCCCCCGACCACTGGCTCTACAATGAGCAGTTCTTC. Protein sequence: CASSSPDHWLYNEQFF.

This chain connects TRBV29-1 to TRBJ2-7, with 7 bases fitting TRBD1. The CDR3 spans 16 residues. V shed 4 bases and J 0 bases; nucleotides not matched to a gene: 12. Germline CDR1 and CDR2: SQVTM and ANQGSEA. CDR3 nucleotides: TGCAGCGTTGCCCTGGGGCGGACAGGCCTCTCCTACGAGCAGTACTTC. Protein sequence: CSVALGRTGLSYEQYF.

A few counts support this clonotype. The chain employs TRBV7-3 and TRBJ2-2, with 13 positions matching TRBD2. CDR3 size: 17 residues. Germline-derived CDR1 and CDR2 are SGHTA and FQGTGA. Trimming at V came to 5 bases and at J to 4 bases, leaving 7 bases not matched to a gene. CDR3 in DNA: TGTGCCAGCAGCCGAGGACTAGCGGGAGTCGGCACCGGGGAGCTGTTTTTT. Protein product: CASSRGLAGVGTGELFF.

The chain is built from TRBV7-2 and TRBJ2-7, with TRBD2 matching over 10 bases. With V trimmed by 1 base and J by 2 bases, 20 bases remained unmatched. Germline V gene sequence: CDR1 SGHTA, CDR2 FQGNSA. The CDR3 extends over 21 amino acids. CDR3 protein: CASSLGGAGTEGLAFAYEQYF. For the CDR3, the DNA is TGTGCCAGCAGCTTAGGGGGGGCTGGGACGGAGGGACTAGCGTTCGCCTACGAGCAGTACTTC.

This clonotype appeared many times. This chain uses TRBV28 with TRBJ2-7, with D perhaps being TRBD1 or TRBD2 (5 bases each). The CDR3 has 12 residues. V was pared by 6 bases and J by 7 bases, with 13 bases between. Per the germline V gene, CDR1 is MDHEN and CDR2 is SYDVKM. DNA of the CDR3: TGTGCCAGCAGCTCCGGGACGAGTGAGCAGTACTTC. Its protein is CASSSGTSEQYF.

In this sample, this clonotype turned up a few times. The gene calls are TRBV2 and TRBJ2-4; 10 bases are shared with TRBD1. Trimming took 7 bases from V and 7 from J; bases not matched to a gene: 7. Germline CDR1 reads SNHLY; CDR2 reads FYNNEI. CDR3 size: 14 residues. This chain's CDR3 is CASTRDRGANIQYF. In nucleotides, the CDR3 is TGTGCCAGCACCCGGGACAGGGGCGCGAACATTCAGTACTTC.

This clonotype appeared many times. The V call is TRBV10-1, the J call TRBJ1-1; a possible D gene is TRBD1 (6 bases). The CDR3 is 16 amino acids. Trimming pared 4 bases from V and 7 bases from J, leaving 22 bases between. CDR1 WNHNN and CDR2 SYGVQD come from the germline V gene (reference sequence). The CDR3 DNA sequence: TGCGCCAGCAGTGCGCAACAGGCGGGGACACTCGGTGAAGCTTTCTTT. Amino acids: CASSAQQAGTLGEAFF.

This clonotype was detected ten times or more. The rearrangement joins TRBV6-2 or TRBV6-3 to TRBJ2-6; no reliable D call. The CDR3 spans 14 residues. Germline CDR1 and CDR2: MNHEY and SVGEGT. V dropped 0 bases and J dropped 4 bases, with 4 bases sitting between them. The CDR3 region is CASSYSSGANVLTF. CDR3 DNA: TGTGCCAGCAGTTACTCTTCCGGGGCCAACGTCCTGACTTTC.

This clonotype was seen many times. The gene calls are TRBV6-1 and TRBJ1-1, with D hard to call. Germline lookup yields CDR1 MNHNS and CDR2 SASEGT. The CDR3 runs to 13 residues. V was shortened by 4 bases and J by 4 bases, with 10 bases between the two germline ends. The CDR3 loop reads CASSGLGGTEAFF. Here the CDR3 DNA reads TGTGCCAGCAGTGGTCTCGGAGGCACTGAAGCTTTCTTT.

This chain joins TRBV6-2 or TRBV6-3 and TRBJ2-1, with D unclear. The V end was cut by 6 bases, the J end by 8 bases, with 17 bases between. CDR1 MNHEY and CDR2 SVGEGT come from the germline V gene. This CDR3 has 14 amino acids. The CDR3 protein is CASSRSLQRDEQFF. CDR3 nucleotide sequence: TGTGCCAGCAGCCGTAGCCTCCAAAGAGATGAGCAGTTCTTC.

This clonotype was seen at least ten times. The chain recombines TRBV6-1 with TRBJ2-2; TRBD1 might be the D (5 bases). Trimming removed 11 bases from V and 4 bases from J, with 20 bases in between. The CDR3 spans 15 residues. CDR1 is MNHNS and CDR2 is SASEGT in the germline V gene. CDR3 region: CASWWGGYVTGELFF. CDR3 in DNA: TGTGCCTCGTGGTGGGGCGGTTATGTCACCGGGGAGCTGTTTTTT.

This clonotype occurred many times. This chain connects TRBV18 to TRBJ2-1; 9 bases map to TRBD2. CDR3 length: 15 amino acids. Germline CDR1 and CDR2: KGHSH and LQKENI. After removal of 6 bases from V and 8 bases from J, the junction contained 11 bases not matched to a gene. CDR3 sequence reads: CASSPLAGELDEQFF. The CDR3 DNA sequence: TGTGCCAGCTCGCCTTTAGCGGGAGAATTGGATGAGCAGTTCTTC.